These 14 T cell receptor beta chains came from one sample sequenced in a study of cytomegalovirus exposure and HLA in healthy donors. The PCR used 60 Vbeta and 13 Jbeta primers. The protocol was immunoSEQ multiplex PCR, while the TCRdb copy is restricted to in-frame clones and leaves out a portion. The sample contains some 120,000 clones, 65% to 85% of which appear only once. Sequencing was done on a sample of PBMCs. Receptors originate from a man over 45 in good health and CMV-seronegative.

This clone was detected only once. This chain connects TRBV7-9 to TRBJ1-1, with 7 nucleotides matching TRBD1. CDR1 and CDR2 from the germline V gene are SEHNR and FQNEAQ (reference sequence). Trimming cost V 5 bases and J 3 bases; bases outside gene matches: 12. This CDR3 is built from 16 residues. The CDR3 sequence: CASSLGQSLMDTEAFF. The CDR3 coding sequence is TGTGCCAGCAGCCTGGGACAGAGCTTGATGGACACTGAAGCTTTCTTT.

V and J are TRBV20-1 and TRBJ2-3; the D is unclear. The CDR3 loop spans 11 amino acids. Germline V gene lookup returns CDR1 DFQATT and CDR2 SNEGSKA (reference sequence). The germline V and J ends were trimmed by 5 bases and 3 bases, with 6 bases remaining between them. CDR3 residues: CSAPGTDTQYF. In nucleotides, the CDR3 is TGCAGTGCTCCAGGAACAGATACGCAGTATTTT.

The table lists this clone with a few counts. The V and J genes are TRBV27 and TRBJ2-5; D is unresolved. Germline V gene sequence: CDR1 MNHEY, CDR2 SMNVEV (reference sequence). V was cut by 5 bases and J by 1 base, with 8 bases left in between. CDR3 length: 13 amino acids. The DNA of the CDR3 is TGTGCCAGCAGTCCACCGGGCCAAGAGACCCAGTACTTC. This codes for CASSPPGQETQYF.

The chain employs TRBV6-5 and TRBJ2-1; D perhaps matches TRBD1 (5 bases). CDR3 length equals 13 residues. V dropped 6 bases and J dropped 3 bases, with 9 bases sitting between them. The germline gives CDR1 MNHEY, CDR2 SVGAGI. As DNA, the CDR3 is TGTGCCAGCAGCCAAGGGGACTACAATGAGCAGTTCTTC. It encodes CASSQGDYNEQFF.

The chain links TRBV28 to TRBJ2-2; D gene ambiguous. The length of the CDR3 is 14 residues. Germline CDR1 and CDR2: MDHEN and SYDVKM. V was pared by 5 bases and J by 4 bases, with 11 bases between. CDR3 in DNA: TGTGCCAGCAGTCAGAGTAGCCCCACCGGGGAGCTGTTTTTT. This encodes CASSQSSPTGELFF.

CDR3 sequence: CASNNNNEQFF. The CDR3 DNA reads TGTGCCAGTAATAATAACAATGAGCAGTTCTTC. The chain joins TRBV19 to TRBJ2-1, with no clear D. Trimming took 7 bases from V and 5 from J, leaving 6 bases between them. Germline loops: CDR1 LNHDA, CDR2 SQIVND (reference sequence). The length of the CDR3 is 11 residues.

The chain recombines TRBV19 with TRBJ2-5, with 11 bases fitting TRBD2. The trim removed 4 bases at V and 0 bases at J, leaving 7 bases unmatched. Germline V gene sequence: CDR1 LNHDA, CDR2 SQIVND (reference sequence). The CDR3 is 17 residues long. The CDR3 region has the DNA TGTGCCAGTAGTAAAGGGACTAGCGGAGGGTACCAAGAGACCCAGTACTTC. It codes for CASSKGTSGGYQETQYF.

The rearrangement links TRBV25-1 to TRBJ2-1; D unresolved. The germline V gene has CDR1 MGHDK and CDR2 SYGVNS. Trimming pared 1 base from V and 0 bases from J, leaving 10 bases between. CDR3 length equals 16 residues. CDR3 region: CASSEFATSSYNEQFF. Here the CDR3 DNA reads TGTGCCAGCAGTGAATTTGCCACGAGCTCCTACAATGAGCAGTTCTTC.

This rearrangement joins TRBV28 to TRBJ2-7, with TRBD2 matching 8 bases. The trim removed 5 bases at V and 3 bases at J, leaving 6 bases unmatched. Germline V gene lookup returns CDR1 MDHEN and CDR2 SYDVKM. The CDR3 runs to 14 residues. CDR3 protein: CASSLGRAGYEQYF. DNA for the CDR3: TGTGCCAGCAGTCTCGGGAGGGCCGGCTACGAGCAGTACTTC.

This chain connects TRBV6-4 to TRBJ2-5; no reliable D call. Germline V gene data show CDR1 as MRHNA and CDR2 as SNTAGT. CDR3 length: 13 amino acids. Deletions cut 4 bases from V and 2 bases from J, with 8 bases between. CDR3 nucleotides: TGTGCCAGCAGTGCCGCACAGCAAGAGACCCAGTACTTC. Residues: CASSAAQQETQYF.

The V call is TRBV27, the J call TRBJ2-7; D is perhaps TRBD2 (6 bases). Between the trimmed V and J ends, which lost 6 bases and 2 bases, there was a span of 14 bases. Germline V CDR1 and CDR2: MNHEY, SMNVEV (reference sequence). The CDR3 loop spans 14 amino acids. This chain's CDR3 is CASSMGTLTYEQYF. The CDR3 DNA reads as TGTGCCAGCAGCATGGGGACTCTCACCTACGAGCAGTACTTC.

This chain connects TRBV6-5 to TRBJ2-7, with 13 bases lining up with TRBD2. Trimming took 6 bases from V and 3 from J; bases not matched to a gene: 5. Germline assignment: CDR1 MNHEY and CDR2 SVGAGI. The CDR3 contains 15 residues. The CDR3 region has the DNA TGTGCCAGCAGGAGAGGACTAGCGGGGGTCTACGAGCAGTACTTC. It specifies CASRRGLAGVYEQYF.

The CDR3 DNA is TGTGCCAGCAGCTTACGGACAGCCAGTAATGAAAAACTGTTTTTT. Protein product: CASSLRTASNEKLFF. V is TRBV5-4 and J is TRBJ1-4, with D possibly matching TRBD1 (6 bases). Germline lookup yields CDR1 SGHNT and CDR2 YYREEE (reference sequence). V lost 2 bases and J 4 bases, leaving 12 bases between the germline ends. This CDR3 region has 15 residues.

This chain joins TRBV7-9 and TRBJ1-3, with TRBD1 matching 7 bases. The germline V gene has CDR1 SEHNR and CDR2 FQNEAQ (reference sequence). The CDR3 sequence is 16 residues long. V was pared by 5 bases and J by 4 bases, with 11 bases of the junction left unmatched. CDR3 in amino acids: CASSPMGQLAGNTIYF. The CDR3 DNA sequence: TGTGCCAGCAGCCCGATGGGACAGCTCGCCGGAAACACCATATATTTT.